Listed below are T cell receptor beta chains from one sample, sequenced in a study of CXCR3-negative and CXCR3-positive naive CD8 T cells. TCRdb processed the 5' RACE reads again and assigns one entry to each CDR3 protein, with no DNA. The table lists around 95,000 distinct CDR3 sequences. Material for sequencing was naive CXCR3+ CD8+ T cells from blood. The source is a human donor in good health. Some clones in this sample may be carry-over from other donors' samples. Each CDR3 is given with its conserved first and last residue. Clone sizes are given selectively: once, few, many, or a class where the clone is expanded.

TRBJ2-1 NA TRBV4-3 CASSQDRDSNNEQFF
TRBJ2-6 NA TRBV29-1 CSVEDRAAGANVLTF
TRBJ2-3 NA TRBV25-1 CASRLSGGAPPQYF
TRBJ2-3 NA TRBV28 CASSSKTSGGSTDTQYF
TRBJ2-1 NA TRBV29-1 CSVEGGQHNEQFF
TRBJ2-7 NA TRBV29-1 CSVGGVSYEQYF
TRBJ2-5 NA TRBV29-1 CSVEDLSAEETQYF
TRBJ1-1 NA TRBV29-1 CSVESYTEAFF
TRBJ1-5 NA TRBV12-3/TRBV12-4 CASSLYVLGGQPQHF
TRBJ2-7 NA TRBV7-9 CAAAGQGFEQYF
TRBJ2-5 NA TRBV13 CASSQRSTGRFSF
TRBJ2-1 medium-sized TRBV6-1 CASSEDGYYNEQFF
TRBJ2-1 NA TRBV24-1 CATSDLTGVNEQFF
TRBJ1-3 NA TRBV21-1 CASSNPPGQGSPHSGNTIYF
TRBJ2-7 NA TRBV7-2 CASSMTGTYYEQYF
TRBJ2-3 NA TRBV6-2/TRBV6-3 CAIQRSTSGTDTQYF
TRBJ2-5 NA TRBV6-5 CASSPTSGGQETQYF
TRBJ2-1 NA TRBV6-2/TRBV6-3 CASSLAGGVDEQFF
TRBJ2-6 NA TRBV29-1 CSVPNTRDSGANVLTF
TRBJ2-3 NA TRBV6-2/TRBV6-3 CASTKGGPGLDTQYF
TRBJ2-1 NA TRBV19 CASGQGAFNEQFF
TRBJ2-3 NA TRBV7-6 CASSPGQVPDTQYF
TRBJ2-2 NA TRBV9 CASSVAGVTGELFF
TRBJ2-7 NA TRBV3-1 CASSQDEGQEYEQYF
TRBJ1-2 NA TRBV9 CASSVSSGGRMYGYTF
TRBJ2-6 NA TRBV5-1 CASSNTPGQPFSGANVLTF
TRBJ2-7 NA TRBV7-9 CASSLTTSYEQYF
TRBJ1-6 NA TRBV23-1 CASPRGSGDSPLHF
TRBJ2-3 NA TRBV27 CASSRGVGGDTQYF
TRBJ2-7 NA TRBV7-9 CASSPPSKYEQYF
TRBJ2-1 NA TRBV9 CASSAGTGTYNEQFF
TRBJ1-6 NA TRBV7-9 CASSLNSPLHF
TRBJ2-7 NA TRBV6-5 CASSYSDGSSYEQYF
TRBJ1-2 NA TRBV2 CASTGEEEDGYTF
TRBJ1-6 NA TRBV6-5 CASSSEYSPLSSYNSPLHF
TRBJ2-5 NA TRBV19 CASRASGAQETQYF
TRBJ2-1 NA TRBV29-1 CSVEAPSRGSYNEQFF
TRBJ1-5 NA TRBV27 CASSLTGQLFQPQHF
TRBJ1-6 NA TRBV7-9 CASRPRDGDNSPLHF
TRBJ1-1 NA TRBV11-2 CASSLVGMNTEAFF